The 24 T cell receptor beta chains in this list originate from one sample, sequenced in a study of graft-versus-host responses after intestinal transplantation. Graft samples were processed, releasing intraepithelial and lamina propria lymphocytes. Clones were read by immunoSEQ multiplex PCR, and TCRdb kept only the in-frame ones, dropping some. The sample lists approximately 15,000 clones; 65% to 80% were seen once. The sample was ileum tissue, taken just under 28 days after intestinal transplant. These receptors all come from a human patient who received an intestinal transplant, so some T cells may come from the graft donor.

The V and J genes are TRBV15 and TRBJ1-5; TRBD1 matches 8 bases. V gave up 0 bases and J gave up 7 bases; unmatched junction bases: 2. The CDR3 is made up of 14 amino acids. Germline V gene data show CDR1 as LNHNV and CDR2 as YYDKDF (reference sequence). CDR3 sequence: CATSREQGVQPQHF. CDR3 bases: TGTGCCACCAGCAGAGAACAGGGGGTCCAGCCCCAGCATTTT.

The chain links TRBV4-1 to TRBJ1-2; 8 bases are shared with TRBD1. Germline assignment: CDR1 MGHRA and CDR2 YSYEKL. The V segment lost 6 bases and the J segment 4 bases; nucleotides outside the gene matches: 10. The CDR3 totals 15 residues. The CDR3 region has the DNA TGCGCCAGCAGTCAAACAGGGGGTGGGCTCTATGGCTACACCTTC. Residues: CASSQTGGGLYGYTF.

The V call is TRBV28, the J call TRBJ1-2; D is perhaps TRBD1 (5 bases). In germline, CDR1 is MDHEN, CDR2 SYDVKM. This CDR3 has 14 amino acids. The ends were cut back, 6 bases at V and 3 bases at J, with 14 bases in the middle. The CDR3 DNA is TGTGCCAGCAGGCCACCCACGGGGGACTATGGCTACACCTTC. Protein sequence: CASRPPTGDYGYTF.

This clone was seen just once. The rearrangement joins TRBV9 to TRBJ1-5, with TRBD1 identical over 10 bases. Per germline, CDR1 SGDLS and CDR2 YYNGEE. The CDR3 extends over 15 amino acids. V was pared by 0 bases and J by 4 bases, with 1 base of the junction left unmatched. The chain's CDR3 is CASSVAGQGNQPQHF. The DNA for the CDR3 is TGTGCCAGCAGCGTAGCGGGACAGGGGAATCAGCCCCAGCATTTT.

In this sample, this clone turned up once. The J gene is TRBJ2-2, the V gene TRBV6-5; a possible D gene is TRBD1 (6 bases). V was pared by 0 bases and J by 8 bases, with 10 bases between. This CDR3 spans 14 amino acids. Germline V gene sequence: CDR1 MNHEY, CDR2 SVGAGI. This CDR3 is CASSYSQGGGELFF. CDR3 in DNA: TGTGCCAGCAGTTACTCACAAGGGGGAGGGGAGCTGTTTTTT.

V gene TRBV4-3 combines with J gene TRBJ2-3, with TRBD1 matching over 8 bases. This CDR3 spans 15 amino acids. The germline gives CDR1 LGHNA, CDR2 YSLEER. V dropped 4 bases and J dropped 5; count of bases not matched to a gene: 8. CDR3 sequence reads: CASSREDRAGDTQYF. The CDR3, as DNA: TGCGCCAGCAGCCGAGAGGACAGGGCGGGAGATACGCAGTATTTT.

The chain couples TRBV11-2 to TRBJ2-1, with D tentatively TRBD2 (6 bases). Germline V gene sequence: CDR1 SGHAT, CDR2 FQNNGV. The CDR3 length is 15 residues. The V and J ends lost 4 bases and 12 bases respectively, with 22 bases between them. CDR3 amino acids: CASSSGVGRSRWQFF. Here the CDR3 DNA reads TGTGCCAGCAGCTCAGGAGTCGGGAGATCGCGCTGGCAGTTCTTC.

This rearrangement joins TRBV6-5 to TRBJ2-3; TRBD2 matches at 11 bases. This CDR3 is built from 12 residues. The V gene's germline CDR1 is MNHEY and CDR2 SVGAGI. After removal of 6 bases from V and 14 bases from J, the junction contained 7 bases not matched to a gene. CDR3 DNA sequence: TGTGCCAGCAGCAATAGCGGGGGGGCGGGGTATTTT. Its protein is CASSNSGGAGYF.

This chain uses TRBV27 with TRBJ1-1, with unresolved D. CDR3 size: 12 residues. V lost 10 bases and J 1 base, leaving 10 bases between the germline ends. Germline V gives CDR1 MNHEY, CDR2 SMNVEV (reference sequence). CDR3 residues: CATHNGNTEAFF. The DNA for the CDR3 is TGTGCCACACACAATGGGAACACTGAAGCTTTCTTT.

The V call is TRBV28, the J call TRBJ2-3; no clear D. Trimming stripped 3 bases from V and 4 bases from J, with 5 bases between. Germline loops: CDR1 MDHEN, CDR2 SYDVKM. The CDR3 is made up of 12 amino acids. CDR3 region: CASSFLADTQYF. In nucleotides, the CDR3 is TGTGCCAGCAGTTTTCTAGCAGATACGCAGTATTTT.

A remark on this clone: The same CDR3 can be traced to other DNA sequences in this sample. This chain links TRBV10-3 with TRBJ1-1; weak D call: TRBD1 (5 bases). Germline lookup yields CDR1 ENHRY and CDR2 SYGVKD. Trimming took off 3 bases at V and 3 bases at J, with 5 bases between the two ends. CDR3 size: 12 residues. For the CDR3, the DNA is TGTGCCATCAGTGAAGGGGACACTGAAGCTTTCTTT. Encoded protein: CAISEGDTEAFF.

This rearrangement joins TRBV7-2 to TRBJ1-5; TRBD1 aligns across 7 bases. This CDR3 has 15 residues. V was clipped by 5 bases and J by 3 bases; unmatched bases: 7. From germline, CDR1 is SGHTA and CDR2 FQGNSA. The CDR3 loop is CASSPYRGNNQPQHF. DNA for the CDR3: TGTGCCAGCAGCCCTTACAGGGGAAACAATCAGCCCCAGCATTTT. The variable domain in full, with the rest retrieved from reference TRBV7-2 and TRBJ1-5, is GAGVSQSPSNKVTEKGKDVELRCDPISGHTALYWYRQSLGQGLEFLIYFQGNSAPDKSGLPSDRFSAERTGGSVSTLTIQRTQQEDSAVYLCASSPYRGNNQPQHFGDGTRLSIL.

This rearrangement joins TRBV7-2 to TRBJ2-3; 12 nucleotides align to TRBD2. CDR1 is SGHTA, CDR2 FQGNSA, per germline. Trimming at V came to 5 bases and at J to 7 bases, leaving 7 bases not matched to a gene. The length of the CDR3 is 15 residues. CDR3 protein: CASSPSSGGAHTQYF. Here the CDR3 DNA reads TGTGCCAGCAGCCCCTCTAGCGGGGGGGCTCATACGCAGTATTTT.

The rearrangement links TRBV5-1 to TRBJ1-4, with a possible D match to TRBD1 (6 bases). Germline values: CDR1 SGHRS, CDR2 YFSETQ. The CDR3 totals 19 residues. Between the trimmed V and J ends, which lost 0 bases and 1 base, there was a span of 19 bases. CDR3 sequence: CASSLVVRAGARTNEKLFF. CDR3 DNA sequence: TGCGCCAGCAGCTTGGTTGTTCGAGCAGGGGCTAGAACTAATGAAAAACTGTTTTTT.

This chain links TRBV15 with TRBJ2-5, with D perhaps matching TRBD2 (5 bases). Trimming shortened V by 0 bases and J by 5 bases, and 10 bases separated the two germline ends. Germline CDR1 reads LNHNV; CDR2 reads YYDKDF (reference sequence). The CDR3 covers 14 residues. CDR3 nucleotide sequence: TGTGCCACCAGCAGAGATCGGGGAACGGAGACCCAGTACTTC. Translation gives CATSRDRGTETQYF.

This chain connects TRBV10-3 to TRBJ1-1, with no clear D. In germline, CDR1 is ENHRY, CDR2 SYGVKD. The CDR3 contains 11 residues. The V end lost 8 bases, the J end lost 5 bases, and 9 bases lay between the germline ends. For the CDR3, the DNA is TGTGCCATCGCTTTCGGGACTGAAGCTTTCTTT. Protein sequence: CAIAFGTEAFF.

V gene TRBV7-6 combines with J gene TRBJ2-5; 10 nucleotides agree with TRBD2. The CDR3 has 22 residues. The junction had 21 bases not matched to a gene; V was cut back by 2 bases and J by 0 bases. Germline-derived CDR1 and CDR2 are SGHVS and FNYEAQ. Here the CDR3 DNA reads TGTGCCAGCAGCTTAAGCCCCGATTATGGCCTAGCGGGGGTTCTGAACCAAGAGACCCAGTACTTC. Amino acids: CASSLSPDYGLAGVLNQETQYF.

V is TRBV5-1 and J is TRBJ2-5; 16 bases are a match to TRBD2. In germline, CDR1 is SGHRS, CDR2 YFSETQ. Losses at the gene ends were 4 bases for V and 4 bases for J; bases not matched to a gene: 4. This CDR3 is 16 amino acids long. CDR3 in amino acids: CASSPGLAGGGETQYF. CDR3 sequence (DNA): TGCGCCAGCAGCCCGGGACTAGCGGGGGGGGGAGAGACCCAGTACTTC.

The chain employs TRBV6-5 and TRBJ2-2; D not certain. Deletions cut 7 bases from V and 1 base from J, with 10 bases between. The CDR3 runs 14 residues. Germline V lookup: CDR1 MNHEY, CDR2 SVGAGI. The CDR3 nucleotides read TGTGCCAGCACGCATAGACAGAACACCGGGGAGCTGTTTTTT. As protein: CASTHRQNTGELFF.

This chain joins TRBV5-1 and TRBJ1-1; a possible D gene is TRBD1 (5 bases). Per germline, CDR1 SGHRS and CDR2 YFSETQ. V was cut by 3 bases and J by 5 bases, with 17 bases left in between. CDR3 length: 15 amino acids. CDR3 DNA sequence: TGCGCCAGCAGCTCGGAGGACGGGGGAGGGACTGAAGCTTTCTTT. Its translation is CASSSEDGGGTEAFF.

This clone has a single count. The rearrangement uses TRBV30 and TRBJ1-4; D may be TRBD1 (5 bases). V was trimmed by 8 bases and J by 0 bases, leaving 16 bases between them. Germline CDR1 is GTSNPN and CDR2 is SVGIG (reference sequence). The CDR3 has 15 amino acids. CDR3 loop: CAGDGGAATNEKLFF. The CDR3 DNA reads as TGTGCCGGTGATGGTGGGGCCGCAACTAATGAAAAACTGTTTTTT.

This clone appeared once. This rearrangement joins TRBV6-5 to TRBJ1-1; 10 bases match TRBD1. From germline, CDR1 is MNHEY and CDR2 SVGAGI. The CDR3 is made up of 14 amino acids. J was trimmed by 5 bases and V by 6 bases; bases with no gene match: 6. CDR3 nucleotides: TGTGCCAGCAGACCCGACAGGGGGCAGACTGAAGCTTTCTTT. It codes for CASRPDRGQTEAFF.

V gene TRBV2 combines with J gene TRBJ2-7; a weak D match, TRBD2 (6 bases). The CDR3 has 14 residues. V lost 8 bases, J lost 4 bases, and 18 bases lay in between. Germline CDR1 and CDR2: SNHLY and FYNNEI. CDR3 amino acids: CASAPTPRGYEQYV. CDR3 in DNA: TGTGCCAGCGCCCCGACGCCTCGGGGGTACGAGCAGTACGTC.

In DNA, the CDR3 is TGTGCCAGCAGCTTGTGGCCGACAGGGGCGATCGAGAACACCGGGGAGCTGTTTTTT. Translating it yields CASSLWPTGAIENTGELFF. This chain joins TRBV7-6 and TRBJ2-2; 8 bases are a match to TRBD1. The V and J ends lost 3 bases and 1 base, in that order; junction bases with no gene match: 13. Looked up from germline, CDR1 is SGHVS and CDR2 is FNYEAQ. This CDR3 is built from 19 residues.